The sequence of this TCR beta chain was determined in a study of blood T cell repertoires in COVID-19. The CDR3 spans 13 residues. V dropped 6 bases and J dropped 13; count of bases not matched to a gene: 11. Germline CDR1 and CDR2: ENHRY and SYGVKD. TCRdb's table, derived via immunoSEQ multiplex PCR, lists solely in-frame clones and lacks some. The repertoire holds over 100,000 clones, with about nine tenths as singletons. Sequenced material: peripheral blood. This receptor was identified in a human donor in a cohort sampled during active COVID-19. The genes are TRBV10-3 and TRBJ2-3; 9 bases agree with TRBD1. The CDR3 reads CAISRDRATAEYF. The DNA for the CDR3 is TGTGCCATCAGCCGGGACAGGGCCACAGCGGAGTATTTT.